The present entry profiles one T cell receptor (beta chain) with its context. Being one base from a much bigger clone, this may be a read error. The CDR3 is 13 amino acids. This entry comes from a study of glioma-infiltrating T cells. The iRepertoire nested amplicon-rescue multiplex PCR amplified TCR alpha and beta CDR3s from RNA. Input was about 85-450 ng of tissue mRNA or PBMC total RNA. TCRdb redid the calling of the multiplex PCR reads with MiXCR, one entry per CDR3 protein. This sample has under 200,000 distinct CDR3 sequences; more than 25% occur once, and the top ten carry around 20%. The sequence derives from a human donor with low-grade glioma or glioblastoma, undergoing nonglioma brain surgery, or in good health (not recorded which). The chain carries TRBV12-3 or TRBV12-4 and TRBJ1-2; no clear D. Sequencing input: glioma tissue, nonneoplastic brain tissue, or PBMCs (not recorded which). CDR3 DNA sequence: TGTGCCAGCAGACCTAGGGCTAACCATGGCTACACCTTC. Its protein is CASRPRANHGYTF.